The TCR beta chain described here comes from a study of cytomegalovirus exposure and HLA in healthy donors (dated by TCRdb to the late 2010s). Some background on the complete study: According to an earlier analysis of around 600 of the donors, roughly 180 million T cells yielded 117 million unique TCR beta sequences and less than 300 Gb of sequence data. An early release that covered 640 HLA-typed donors contained approximately 300 gigabases of sequencing data and some 87 million unique TCR sequences. The genetic ancestry cluster associated with self-reported Caucasian donors included about four fifths of the 350 to 500 genotyped donors. The aim of the study was to test whether cataloging public T cell receptors could identify signatures of past pathogen exposure. Using immunosequencing, the study profiled T cell repertoires from fewer than 850 subjects and related those repertoires to cytomegalovirus serostatus. Besides the first cohort of 550 to 750 subjects, a separate validation cohort made up of 120 different subjects was used. High-throughput TCR immunosequencing, statistical association of individual TCRs with disease status, and machine learning were combined to predict cytomegalovirus infection status. A later analysis re-examined previously published TCR beta repertoires from hundreds of donors and added high-resolution HLA genotyping to investigate patterns of TCR occurrence. The later analysis used no new phenotypic data to find candidate immune exposures, relying instead on TCR beta sequences and their occurrence across donors. An earlier analysis of some 500 of the donors used high-throughput TCR beta sequencing to judge whether each TCR beta V gene segment behaved as functional or pseudogenic. Alongside the repertoire data, information on donor age, sex, ethnicity and CMV serostatus was compiled. In a later genetic analysis, genome-wide SNP genotypes for about 65% of the roughly 670 donors were used, and that subset was treated as a discovery cohort. Every discovery cohort repertoire had been produced on one sequencing platform. Both class I and class II loci were covered by HLA typing, at four-digit resolution. Typing coverage varied by locus: about 620-640 donors for A, B, C, DRB1 and DQB1; approximately 500 for DQA1; about 570 for DPA1; more than 450 for DPB1. Because of strong linkage in the cohort, a few DR-DQ haplotypes were treated as single units for association and clustering. Across about 380 genotyped donors of the cohort, an average of approximately 240,000 unique TCR beta nucleotide sequences per donor were sequenced, and roughly 17% of those sequences were non-productive.

This clone came up a few times. Its antigen remains unidentified. Base qualities were left out, and no much larger clone turns up one base away. Library generation was performed with the immunoSEQ multiplex PCR assay. For the multiplex PCR, a mixture combining 60 forward primers for TCR Vbeta segments and 13 reverse primers for TCR Jbeta segments was used. A multiplex PCR assay on genomic DNA amplified the CDR3 region of rearranged TCR beta genes. The Illumina HiSeq System was used to sequence the amplified TCR beta libraries as 87-base-pair reads. The paper's processing steps were these. Across the 600 to 700 repertoires, a later analysis counted around 80 million unique TCR beta chains, 8.5 million to 12 million of which were shared by at least two donors. A nearest-neighbor algorithm error-corrected the raw reads and collapsed the reads into unique sequences, merging closely related sequences to remove PCR and sequencing errors. Alignment of CDR3 sequences to IMGT reference sequences was used to assign V, D and J gene segments. For a sequence to be retained, a match of at least six nucleotides was required to both a V gene segment and a J gene segment. Rearrangements were called productive when the CDR3 lacked stop codons and stayed in frame with V and J; all others were non-productive. Following IMGT convention, CDR3 was defined as the stretch from the second conserved V-encoded cysteine up to the conserved J-encoded phenylalanine. Sequences without an unambiguous match to a single V gene segment were excluded from the earlier analysis of almost 600 of the donors. An earlier analysis of a few hundred of the donors called V segments functional above 56.7% productive rearrangements and segregating when the between-donor standard deviation exceeded 5%. To diagnose cytomegalovirus status from the catalog of TCR beta chain sequences, a statistical classification framework was built. In a later analysis, TCR nucleotide sequences were compared against IMGT/GENE-DB human TR gene sequences so that V and J genes could be assigned. In a later analysis, CDR3 sequences and most-parsimonious VDJ recombination scenarios were assigned using the TCRdist pipeline. A later analysis defined each TCR beta chain by its CDR3 amino acid sequence plus V-gene family, and excluded reads lacking a unique V-gene family. As a way to deal with suspected cross-contamination and a sequencing artifact, a later analysis dropped over 550 nucleotide sequences that were highly shared and had low generation probability. For each public chain, a later analysis derived a clonal expansion index from normalized ranks of inferred template counts within each repertoire. Generation probabilities in a later analysis came from a VDJ recombination model fitted to out-of-frame rearrangements, and those results were checked against IGoR. A later analysis scored TCR-TCR, TCR-HLA and TCR-CMV co-occurrence with hypergeometric tests, applying a repertoire-size bias correction to TCR pairs. In a later analysis, false discovery rates were estimated by permuting HLA or CMV assignments 20 times. A later analysis grouped co-occurring TCRs with DBSCAN, adding TCRdist sequence similarity when clustering within HLA-allele-positive subsets. Repertoires with fewer than 30,000 or more than 120,000 public chains were left out of co-occurrence clustering, as were five repertoires with anomalous nucleotide sharing. The immuneACCESS repertoire file appears here via TCRdb, limited to in-frame rearrangements. These files lack a portion of the clones; in checked studies, under half of the deficit traces to unresolved V genes, and the cause of the others is not known. V, J and clone size are taken as reported in that table, and D and trimming were inferred from the DNA itself. Present in this sample are approximately 100,000 clones, roughly four fifths of which were seen just once. Of the sample, 2.5% to 3% falls within the top ten clones.

Counted from cysteine to phenylalanine, this CDR3 has 14 amino acids. Kept here is only the CDR3 DNA, which spans 42 bases and is read in frame from base 1. From the germline V gene, CDR1 is SGHRS and CDR2 is YFSETQ. V is trimmed back by 4 bases and J by 3 bases, and the junction contains 4 bases that no gene match accounts for. The cohort consisted of approximately 690 healthy bone marrow donors. Cohort members were all nominally healthy when sampled, although unrecorded immune exposures were likely present. The donor was CMV seropositive and was included in the group of some 290 seropositive cohort members. A peripheral blood sample was provided by each donor, and peripheral blood mononuclear cells were used for TCR beta sequencing. Genomic DNA was extracted from the blood cell samples with the Qiagen DNeasy Blood Extraction Kit. Overall results and qualifications from the work: Approximately 16 rarely observed V segments, including chromosome 9 orphons, were excluded from the earlier analysis of almost 600 of the donors because counts were too low. Some IMGT-functional V segments, including TRBV6-2 and TRBV6-3, could not be told apart with the 87-base-pair reads, so those segments were excluded. In this cohort, only TCR beta chains were sequenced, and detectable features were limited by the absence of alpha or paired-chain data. The authors suggested that the approach could potentially be generalized to other disease states and immunological phenotypes. Three of the identified cytomegalovirus-associated TCR beta chains were confirmed in vitro to be specific for cytomegalovirus antigens. A later analysis associated about 17,000 TCR beta sequences with specific HLA alleles at a false discovery rate of 0.05. The sequencing pipeline was judged likely to have produced a cluster of highly shared sequence variants as a technical artifact. Assigning TCR associations to individual alleles was difficult when HLA alleles, especially DR and DQ, strongly co-occurred. Across donors, most TCR sequences were observed very rarely, whereas some public TCRs were present in many individuals. In a later genetic analysis, a missense DCLRE1C variant was associated with V-gene and J-gene trimming of TCR beta chains, and the association was replicated in an independent cohort. For the cohort, immune exposure information was limited to CMV serostatus. Linkage disequilibrium might explain the correlated functional status among segregating V segments, but an unknown experimental factor could not be ruled out. A further reported finding was that TCR beta sequences accurately predicted the HLA-A and HLA-B alleles for most subjects in the first cohort. Sequencing depth was assumed to be roughly uniform across donors in the presence/absence analyses, though that assumption may not hold. In a later analysis, TCR association rates were found to vary across HLA loci, with the most associated TCRs seen for DRB1 alleles and the fewest for HLA-C alleles. According to a later analysis, most CMV-associated TCR beta chains appeared to be HLA-restricted, and the HLA associations seemed to be driven largely by CMV exposure. Several of the top co-occurrence clusters appeared to be linked to parvovirus B19, influenza, CMV and Epstein-Barr virus, according to a later analysis. The study listed 164 TCR beta chains as associated with cytomegalovirus. Compared with equally common non-associated chains, HLA-associated TCR beta chains in a later analysis were more clonally expanded and had lower generation probabilities. Broadly in line with IMGT annotations, most TCR beta V segments showed up in productive rearrangements about 90% or about 30% of the time in an earlier analysis of 450 to 600 of the donors. The classifier was reported to diagnose cytomegalovirus status with high specificity and sensitivity in both the original cohort and the validation cohort. Compared with the roughly 600-donor mean, donors in an Asian-associated ancestry cluster had fewer N-insertions in productive TCRs, according to a later genetic analysis. Because HLA typing was unavailable for some donors at each locus, only the typed subset was used in association tests.

The source of this sequence is a male donor in good health and CMV-seropositive. Here the chain combines TRBV5-1 and TRBJ1-1, with TRBD1 matching 9 junction bases. Material for sequencing was PBMCs. Read as DNA, the sequence is TGCGCCAGCAGCAGGGGGGACAGGGACACTGAAGCTTTCTTT. Its protein reads: CASSRGDRDTEAFF.